This T cell receptor beta chain is from a study of blood T cell repertoires in COVID-19. Whole-study context: From T cells, B-cell-depleted T cells, or PBMCs came the material, which was cDNA or gDNA.

After removal of 6 bases from V and 1 base from J, the junction contained 9 bases not matched to a gene. The CDR3 is 18 amino acids. How the authors handled the data: Reference gene primer amplification gave nucleated cell count estimates. TCRdb's table, derived via immunoSEQ multiplex PCR, lists solely in-frame clones and lacks some. Clone size and V and J calls were adopted from that table, with D and trimming inferred from the DNA. The sample consists of approximately 340,000 clones, just over 90% of them appearing once. Participants came from 20 to 25 US areas, aged about 18 to 89 years. Specimen: PBMCs or T cells enriched from blood (not recorded which). This chain links TRBV23-1 with TRBJ2-1, with TRBD2 matching 13 bases. TRBV23-1 is an ORF, with its function uncertain. The receptor was isolated from a woman in her 40s who had been exposed to COVID-19. The CDR3 region is CASRKLGLAGASYNEQFF. CDR3 nucleotides: TGCGCCAGCAGAAAACTTGGACTAGCGGGAGCATCCTACAATGAGCAGTTCTTC.